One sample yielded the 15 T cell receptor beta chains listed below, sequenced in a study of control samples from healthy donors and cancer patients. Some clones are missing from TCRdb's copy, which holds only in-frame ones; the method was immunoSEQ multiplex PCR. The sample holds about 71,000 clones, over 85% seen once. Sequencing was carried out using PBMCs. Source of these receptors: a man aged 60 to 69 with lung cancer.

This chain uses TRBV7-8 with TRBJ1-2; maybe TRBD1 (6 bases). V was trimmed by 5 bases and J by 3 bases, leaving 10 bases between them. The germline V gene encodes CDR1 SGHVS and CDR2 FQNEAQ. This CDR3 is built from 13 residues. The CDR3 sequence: CASSAGTYYGYTF. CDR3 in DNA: TGTGCCAGCAGCGCAGGGACATACTATGGCTACACCTTC. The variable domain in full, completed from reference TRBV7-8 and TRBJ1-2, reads GAGVSQSPRYKVAKRGQDVALRCDPISGHVSLFWYQQALGQGPEFLTYFQNEAQLDKSGLPSDRFFAERPEGSVSTLKIQRTQQEDSAVYLCASSAGTYYGYTFGSGTRLTVV.

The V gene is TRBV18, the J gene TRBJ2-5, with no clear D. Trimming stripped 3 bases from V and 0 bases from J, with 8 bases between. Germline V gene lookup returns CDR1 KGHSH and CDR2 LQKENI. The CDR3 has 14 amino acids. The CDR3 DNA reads TGTGCCAGCTCACCGACAATGAACCAAGAGACCCAGTACTTC. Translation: CASSPTMNQETQYF.

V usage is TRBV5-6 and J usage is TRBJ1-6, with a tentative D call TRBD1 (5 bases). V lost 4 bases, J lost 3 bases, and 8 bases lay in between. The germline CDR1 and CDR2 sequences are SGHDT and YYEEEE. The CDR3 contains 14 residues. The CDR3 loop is CASSPGDYNSPLHF. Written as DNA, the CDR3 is TGTGCCAGCAGCCCGGGGGACTATAATTCACCCCTCCACTTT.

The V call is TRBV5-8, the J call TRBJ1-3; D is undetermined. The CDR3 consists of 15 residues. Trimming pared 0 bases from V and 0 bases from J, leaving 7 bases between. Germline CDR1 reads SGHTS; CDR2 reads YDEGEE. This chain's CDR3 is CASSLGQLSGNTIYF. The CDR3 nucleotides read TGTGCCAGCAGCTTGGGGCAGCTCTCTGGAAACACCATATATTTT.

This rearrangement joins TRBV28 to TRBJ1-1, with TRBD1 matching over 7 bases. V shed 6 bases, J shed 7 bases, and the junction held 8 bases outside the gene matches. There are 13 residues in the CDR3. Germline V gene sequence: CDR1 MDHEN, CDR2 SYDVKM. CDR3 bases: TGTGCCAGCAGGCCAGACAGGGTTGGTGAAGCTTTCTTT. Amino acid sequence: CASRPDRVGEAFF.

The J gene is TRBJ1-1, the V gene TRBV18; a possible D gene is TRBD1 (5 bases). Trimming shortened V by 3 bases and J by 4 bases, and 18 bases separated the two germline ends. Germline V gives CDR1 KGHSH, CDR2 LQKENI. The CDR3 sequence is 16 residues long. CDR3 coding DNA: TGTGCCAGCTCACCTGCTGGGGCGTCCCGACGCACTGAAGCTTTCTTT. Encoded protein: CASSPAGASRRTEAFF.

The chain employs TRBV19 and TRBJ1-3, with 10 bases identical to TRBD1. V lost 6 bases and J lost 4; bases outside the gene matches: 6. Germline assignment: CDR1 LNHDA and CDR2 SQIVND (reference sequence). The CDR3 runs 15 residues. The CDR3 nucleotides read TGTGCCAGTAGCGACAGGGGGCTGGGAGGAAACACCATATATTTT. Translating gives CASSDRGLGGNTIYF.

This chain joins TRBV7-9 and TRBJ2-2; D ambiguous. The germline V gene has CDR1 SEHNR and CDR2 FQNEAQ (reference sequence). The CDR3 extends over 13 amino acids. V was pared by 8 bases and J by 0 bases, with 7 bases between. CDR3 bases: TGTGCCAGCTCATTCGCGAACACCGGGGAGCTGTTTTTT. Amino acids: CASSFANTGELFF.

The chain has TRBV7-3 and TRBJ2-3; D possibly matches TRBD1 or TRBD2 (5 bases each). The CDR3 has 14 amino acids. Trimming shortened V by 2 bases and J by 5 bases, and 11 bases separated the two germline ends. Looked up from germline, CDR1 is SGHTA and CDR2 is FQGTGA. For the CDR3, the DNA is TGTGCCAGCAGCTTAGGGATGGGGGAAGATACGCAGTATTTT. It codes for CASSLGMGEDTQYF.

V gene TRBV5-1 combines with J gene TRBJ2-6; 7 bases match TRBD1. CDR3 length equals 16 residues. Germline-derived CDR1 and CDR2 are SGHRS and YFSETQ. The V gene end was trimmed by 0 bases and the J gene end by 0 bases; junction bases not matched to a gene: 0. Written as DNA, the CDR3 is TGCGCCAGCAGCTTGGACAGGGGCTCTGGGGCCAACGTCCTGACTTTC. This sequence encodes CASSLDRGSGANVLTF.

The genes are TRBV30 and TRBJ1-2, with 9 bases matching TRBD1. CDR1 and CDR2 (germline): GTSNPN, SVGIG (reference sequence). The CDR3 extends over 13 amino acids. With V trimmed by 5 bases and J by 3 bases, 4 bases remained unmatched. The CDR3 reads CAWGTGSHYGYTF. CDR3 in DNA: TGTGCCTGGGGGACAGGGTCCCACTATGGCTACACCTTC.

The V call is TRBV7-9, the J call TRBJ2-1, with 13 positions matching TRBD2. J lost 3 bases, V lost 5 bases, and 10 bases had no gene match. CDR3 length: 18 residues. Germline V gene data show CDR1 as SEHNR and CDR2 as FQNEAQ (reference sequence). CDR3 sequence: CASSDGLAGELLYNEQFF. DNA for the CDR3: TGTGCCAGCAGCGACGGACTAGCGGGGGAGCTACTCTACAATGAGCAGTTCTTC.

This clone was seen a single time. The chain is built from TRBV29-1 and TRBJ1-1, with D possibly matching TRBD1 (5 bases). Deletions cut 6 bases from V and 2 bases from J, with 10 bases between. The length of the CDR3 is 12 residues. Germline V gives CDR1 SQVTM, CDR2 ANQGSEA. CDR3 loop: CSVFRVNTEAFF. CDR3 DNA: TGCAGCGTGTTCAGGGTTAACACTGAAGCTTTCTTT.

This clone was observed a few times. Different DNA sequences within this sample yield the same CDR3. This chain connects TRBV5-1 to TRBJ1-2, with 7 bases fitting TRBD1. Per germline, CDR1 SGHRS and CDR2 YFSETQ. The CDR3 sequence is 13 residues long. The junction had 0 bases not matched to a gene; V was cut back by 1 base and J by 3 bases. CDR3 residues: CASSLTGDYGYTF. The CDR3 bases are TGCGCCAGCAGCTTGACAGGGGACTATGGCTACACCTTC.

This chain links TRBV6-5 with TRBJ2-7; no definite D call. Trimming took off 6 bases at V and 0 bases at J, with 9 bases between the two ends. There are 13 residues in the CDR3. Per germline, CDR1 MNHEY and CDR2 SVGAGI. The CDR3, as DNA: TGTGCCAGCAGAGGGTCAGTCTCCTACGAGCAGTACTTC. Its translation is CASRGSVSYEQYF.